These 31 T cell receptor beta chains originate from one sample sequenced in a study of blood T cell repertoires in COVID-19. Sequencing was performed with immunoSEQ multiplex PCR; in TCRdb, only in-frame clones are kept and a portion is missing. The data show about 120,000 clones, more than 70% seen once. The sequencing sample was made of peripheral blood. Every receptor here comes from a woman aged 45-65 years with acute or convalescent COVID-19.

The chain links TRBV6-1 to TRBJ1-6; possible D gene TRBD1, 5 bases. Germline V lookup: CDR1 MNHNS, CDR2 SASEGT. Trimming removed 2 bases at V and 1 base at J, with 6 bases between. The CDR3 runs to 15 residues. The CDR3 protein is CASSERGSYNSPLHF. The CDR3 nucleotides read TGTGCCAGCAGTGAAAGGGGATCCTATAATTCACCCCTCCACTTT.

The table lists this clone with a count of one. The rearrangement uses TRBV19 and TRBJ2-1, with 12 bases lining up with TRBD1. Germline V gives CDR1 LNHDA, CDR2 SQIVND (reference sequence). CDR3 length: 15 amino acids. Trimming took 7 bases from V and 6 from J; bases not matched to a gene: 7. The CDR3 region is CASNSGTGGFNEQFF. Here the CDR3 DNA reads TGTGCCAGTAACTCCGGGACAGGGGGCTTCAATGAGCAGTTCTTC. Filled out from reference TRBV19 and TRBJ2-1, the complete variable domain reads DGGITQSPKYLFRKEGQNVTLSCEQNLNHDAMYWYRQDPGQGLRLIYYSQIVNDFQKGDIAEGYSVSREKKESFPLTVTSAQKNPTAFYLCASNSGTGGFNEQFFGPGTRLTVL.

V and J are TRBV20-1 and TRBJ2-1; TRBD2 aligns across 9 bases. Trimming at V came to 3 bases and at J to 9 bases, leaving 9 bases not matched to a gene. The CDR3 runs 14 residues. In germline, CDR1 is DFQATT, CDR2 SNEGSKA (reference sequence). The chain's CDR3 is CSASPWREGLEQFF. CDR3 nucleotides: TGCAGTGCTAGTCCATGGCGGGAGGGCCTTGAGCAGTTCTTC.

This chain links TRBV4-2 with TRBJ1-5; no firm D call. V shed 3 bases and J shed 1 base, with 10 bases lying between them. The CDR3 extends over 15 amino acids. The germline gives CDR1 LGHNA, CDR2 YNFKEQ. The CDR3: CASSQADNSNQPQHF. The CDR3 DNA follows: TGTGCCAGCAGCCAGGCCGACAACAGCAATCAGCCCCAGCATTTT.

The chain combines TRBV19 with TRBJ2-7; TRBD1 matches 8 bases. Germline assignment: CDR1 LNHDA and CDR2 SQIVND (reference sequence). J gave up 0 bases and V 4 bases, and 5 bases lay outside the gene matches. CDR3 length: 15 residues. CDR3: CASSTYRGSSYEQYF. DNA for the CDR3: TGTGCCAGTAGTACCTACAGGGGGAGCTCCTACGAGCAGTACTTC.

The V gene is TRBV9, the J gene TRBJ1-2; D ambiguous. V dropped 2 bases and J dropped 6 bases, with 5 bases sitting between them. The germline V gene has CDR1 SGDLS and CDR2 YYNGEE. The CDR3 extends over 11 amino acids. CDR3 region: CASSVRDGYTF. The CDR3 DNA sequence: TGTGCCAGCAGCGTCCGCGATGGCTACACCTTC. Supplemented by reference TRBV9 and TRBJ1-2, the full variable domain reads DSGVTQTPKHLITATGQRVTLRCSPRSGDLSVYWYQQSLDQGLQFLIQYYNGEERAKGNILERFSAQQFPDLHSELNLSSLELGDSALYFCASSVRDGYTFGSGTRLTVV.

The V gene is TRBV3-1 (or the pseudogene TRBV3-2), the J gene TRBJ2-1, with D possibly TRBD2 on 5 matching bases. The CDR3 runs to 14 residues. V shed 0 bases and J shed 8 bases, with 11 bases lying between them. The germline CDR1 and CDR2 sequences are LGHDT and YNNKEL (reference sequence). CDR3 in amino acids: CASSQDPGSDEQFF. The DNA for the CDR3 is TGTGCCAGCAGCCAAGATCCGGGGTCGGATGAGCAGTTCTTC.

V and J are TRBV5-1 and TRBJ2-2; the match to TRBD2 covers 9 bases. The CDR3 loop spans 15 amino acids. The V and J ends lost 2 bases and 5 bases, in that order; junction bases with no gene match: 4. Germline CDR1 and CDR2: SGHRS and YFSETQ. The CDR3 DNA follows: TGCGCCAGCAGCTTCAACGCGGGAGGGACCGGGGAGCTGTTTTTT. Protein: CASSFNAGGTGELFF.

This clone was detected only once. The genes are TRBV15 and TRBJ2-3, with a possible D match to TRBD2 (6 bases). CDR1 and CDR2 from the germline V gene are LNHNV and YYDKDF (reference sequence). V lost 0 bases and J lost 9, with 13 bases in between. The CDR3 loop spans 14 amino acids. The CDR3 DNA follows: TGTGCCACCAGCAGAGATACGCCGGCGGGAACGCAGTATTTT. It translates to CATSRDTPAGTQYF.

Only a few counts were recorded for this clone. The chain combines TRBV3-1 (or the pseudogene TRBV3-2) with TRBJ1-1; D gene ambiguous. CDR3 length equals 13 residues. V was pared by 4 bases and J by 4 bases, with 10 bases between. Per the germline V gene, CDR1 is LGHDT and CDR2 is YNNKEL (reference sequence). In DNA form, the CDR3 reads TGTGCCAGCAGCCCATACCGGGGCACTGAAGCTTTCTTT. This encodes CASSPYRGTEAFF.

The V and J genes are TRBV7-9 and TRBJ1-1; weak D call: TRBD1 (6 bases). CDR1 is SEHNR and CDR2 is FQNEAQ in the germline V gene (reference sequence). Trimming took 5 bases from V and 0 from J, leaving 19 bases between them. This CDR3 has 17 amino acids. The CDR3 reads CASSEAPGADLNTEAFF. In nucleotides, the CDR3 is TGTGCCAGCAGCGAAGCCCCAGGGGCAGACTTGAACACTGAAGCTTTCTTT.

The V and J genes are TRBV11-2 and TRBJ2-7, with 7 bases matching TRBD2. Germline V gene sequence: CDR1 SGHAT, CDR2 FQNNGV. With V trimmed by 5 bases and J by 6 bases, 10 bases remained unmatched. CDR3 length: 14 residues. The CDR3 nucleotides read TGTGCCAGCAGCACGCCTGCGGGAGTACGCGAGCAGTACTTC. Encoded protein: CASSTPAGVREQYF.

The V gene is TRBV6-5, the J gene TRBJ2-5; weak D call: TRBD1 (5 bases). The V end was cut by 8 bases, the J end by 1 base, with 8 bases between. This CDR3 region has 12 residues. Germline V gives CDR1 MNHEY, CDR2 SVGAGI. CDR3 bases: TGTGCCAGCGACAGAGTCCAAGAGACCCAGTACTTC. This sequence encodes CASDRVQETQYF.

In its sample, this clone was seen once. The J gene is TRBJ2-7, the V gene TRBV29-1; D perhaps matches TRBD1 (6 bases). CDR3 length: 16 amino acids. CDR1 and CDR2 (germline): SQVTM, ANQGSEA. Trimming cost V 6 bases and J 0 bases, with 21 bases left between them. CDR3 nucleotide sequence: TGCAGCGTGAGGGACGCAGGGGTTTTTTTCTCCTACGAGCAGTACTTC. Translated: CSVRDAGVFFSYEQYF.

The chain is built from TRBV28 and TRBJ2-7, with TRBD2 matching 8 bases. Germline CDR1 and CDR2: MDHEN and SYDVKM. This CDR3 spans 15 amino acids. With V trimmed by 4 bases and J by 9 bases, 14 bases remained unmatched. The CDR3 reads CASSSGGGEQFLQYF. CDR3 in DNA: TGTGCCAGCAGTTCGGGAGGGGGAGAACAATTTTTGCAGTACTTC.

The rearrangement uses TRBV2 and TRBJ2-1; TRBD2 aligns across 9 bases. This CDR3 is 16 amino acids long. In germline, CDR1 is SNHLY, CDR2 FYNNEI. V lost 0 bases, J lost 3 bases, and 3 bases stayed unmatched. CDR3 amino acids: CASSEAGLALYNEQFF. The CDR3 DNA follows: TGTGCCAGCAGTGAAGCTGGACTAGCGCTCTACAATGAGCAGTTCTTC.

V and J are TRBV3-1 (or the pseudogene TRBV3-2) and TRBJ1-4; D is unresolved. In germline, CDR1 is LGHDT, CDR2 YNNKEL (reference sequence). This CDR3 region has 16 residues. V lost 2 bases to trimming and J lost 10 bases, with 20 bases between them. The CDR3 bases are TGTGCCAGCAGCCAACCCGGACGGACGGCGGGAGGAAAACTGTTTTTT. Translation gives CASSQPGRTAGGKLFF.

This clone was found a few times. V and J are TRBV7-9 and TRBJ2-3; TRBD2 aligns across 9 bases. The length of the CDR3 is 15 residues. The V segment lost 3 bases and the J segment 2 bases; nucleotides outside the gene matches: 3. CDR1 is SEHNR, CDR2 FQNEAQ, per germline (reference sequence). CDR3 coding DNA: TGTGCCAGCAGCTTTGGCGGGAGGGACACAGATACGCAGTATTTT. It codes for CASSFGGRDTDTQYF.

CDR3 sequence: CASSQDPRAAQYF. For the CDR3, the DNA is TGTGCCAGCAGCCAAGATCCCAGGGCGGCCCAGTACTTC. The V call is TRBV3-1 (or the pseudogene TRBV3-2), the J call TRBJ2-5; D perhaps matches TRBD1 (5 bases). Germline V gene data show CDR1 as LGHDT and CDR2 as YNNKEL (reference sequence). V was clipped by 0 bases and J by 9 bases, with 11 bases between them. This CDR3 spans 13 amino acids.

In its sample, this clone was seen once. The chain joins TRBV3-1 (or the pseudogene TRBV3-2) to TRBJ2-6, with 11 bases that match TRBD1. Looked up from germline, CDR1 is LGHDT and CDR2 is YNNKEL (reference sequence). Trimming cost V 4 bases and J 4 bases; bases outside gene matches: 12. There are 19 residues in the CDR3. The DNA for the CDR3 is TGTGCCAGCAGCCCCCATAGGACAGGGGGCCCAACAGGGGCCAACGTCCTGACTTTC. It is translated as CASSPHRTGGPTGANVLTF.

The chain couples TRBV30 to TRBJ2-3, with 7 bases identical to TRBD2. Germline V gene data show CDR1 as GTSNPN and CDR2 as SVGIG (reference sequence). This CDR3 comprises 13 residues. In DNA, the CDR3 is TGTGCTAGGGCTAGCGGAGACACAGATACGCAGTATTTT. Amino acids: CARASGDTDTQYF.

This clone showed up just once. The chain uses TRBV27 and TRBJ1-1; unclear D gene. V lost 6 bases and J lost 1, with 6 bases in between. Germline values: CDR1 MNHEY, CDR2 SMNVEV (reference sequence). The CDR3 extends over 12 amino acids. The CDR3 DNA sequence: TGTGCCAGCAGAAACAGGAACACTGAAGCTTTCTTT. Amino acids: CASRNRNTEAFF.

The CDR3 DNA is TGTGCCAGCAGCTCTTATAGTGGAGGGGAAAACACCATATATTTT. Translated, it gives CASSSYSGGENTIYF. This chain uses TRBV7-2 with TRBJ1-3; D is perhaps TRBD1 (5 bases). Trimming pared 4 bases from V and 6 bases from J, leaving 16 bases between. Germline V gene sequence: CDR1 SGHTA, CDR2 FQGNSA. The CDR3 is 15 residues long.

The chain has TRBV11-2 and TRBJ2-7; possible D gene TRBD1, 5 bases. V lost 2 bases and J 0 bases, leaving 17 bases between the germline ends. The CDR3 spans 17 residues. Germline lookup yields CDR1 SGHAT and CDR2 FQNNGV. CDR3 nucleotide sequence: TGTGCCAGCAGCTTATTGGGCTCAGGGCCAAGCTCCTACGAGCAGTACTTC. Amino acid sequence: CASSLLGSGPSSYEQYF. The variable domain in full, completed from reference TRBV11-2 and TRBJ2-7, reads EAGVAQSPRYKIIEKRQSVAFWCNPISGHATLYWYQQILGQGPKLLIQFQNNGVVDDSQLPKDRFSAERLKGVDSTLKIQPAKLEDSAVYLCASSLLGSGPSSYEQYFGPGTRLTVT.

The CDR3 bases are TGTGCCAGCAGCTTGTTAGCCAGCGGGAGGGTTTTACAGTTCTTC. Amino acids: CASSLLASGRVLQFF. J is TRBJ2-1 and V is TRBV5-6; the match to TRBD2 covers 10 bases. CDR3 length: 15 amino acids. After removal of 1 base from V and 13 bases from J, the junction contained 11 bases not matched to a gene. Per the germline V gene, CDR1 is SGHDT and CDR2 is YYEEEE.

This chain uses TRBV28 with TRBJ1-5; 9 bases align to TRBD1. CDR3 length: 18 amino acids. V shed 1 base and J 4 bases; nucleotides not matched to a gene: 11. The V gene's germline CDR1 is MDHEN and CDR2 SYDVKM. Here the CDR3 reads CASSLFGRGGTGNQPQHF. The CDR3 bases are TGTGCCAGCAGTTTATTTGGCAGGGGAGGGACAGGGAATCAGCCCCAGCATTTT.

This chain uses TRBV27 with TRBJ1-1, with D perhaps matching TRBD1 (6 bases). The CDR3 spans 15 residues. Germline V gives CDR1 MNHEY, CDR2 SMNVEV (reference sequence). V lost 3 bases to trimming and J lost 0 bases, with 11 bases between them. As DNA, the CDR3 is TGTGCCAGCAGTTTCCCCGACAGGTTGAACACTGAAGCTTTCTTT. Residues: CASSFPDRLNTEAFF.

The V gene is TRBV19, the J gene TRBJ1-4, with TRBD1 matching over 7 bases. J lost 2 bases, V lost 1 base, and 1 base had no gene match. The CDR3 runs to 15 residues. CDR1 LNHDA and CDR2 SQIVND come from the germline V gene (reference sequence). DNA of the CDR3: TGTGCCAGTAGTATAGGGGGACAGACTAATGAAAAACTGTTTTTT. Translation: CASSIGGQTNEKLFF.

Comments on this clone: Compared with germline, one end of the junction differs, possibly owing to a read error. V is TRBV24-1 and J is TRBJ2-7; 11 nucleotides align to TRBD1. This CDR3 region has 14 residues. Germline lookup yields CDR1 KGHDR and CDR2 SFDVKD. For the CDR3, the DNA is TGTGCCACCAGGGATTCCGGGACAGGGGGAGAGCAGTACTTC. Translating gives CATRDSGTGGEQYF.

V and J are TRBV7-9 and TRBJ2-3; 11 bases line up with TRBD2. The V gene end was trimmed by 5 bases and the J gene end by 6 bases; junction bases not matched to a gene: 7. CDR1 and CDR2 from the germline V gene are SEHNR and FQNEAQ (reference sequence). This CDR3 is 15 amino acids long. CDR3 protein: CASSSGTSGSDTQYF. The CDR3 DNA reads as TGTGCCAGCAGCAGCGGGACTAGCGGCTCGGATACGCAGTATTTT. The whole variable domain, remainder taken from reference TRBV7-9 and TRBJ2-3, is DTGVSQNPRHKITKRGQNVTFRCDPISEHNRLYWYRQTLGQGPEFLTYFQNEAQLEKSRLLSDRFSAERPKGSFSTLEIQRTEQGDSAMYLCASSSGTSGSDTQYFGPGTRLTVL.

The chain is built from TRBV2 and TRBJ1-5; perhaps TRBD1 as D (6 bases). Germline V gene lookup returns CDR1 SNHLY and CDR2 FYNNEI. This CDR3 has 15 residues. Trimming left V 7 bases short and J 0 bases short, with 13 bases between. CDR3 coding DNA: TGTGCCAGCAAGAAGGAGACAGGTAGCAATCAGCCCCAGCATTTT. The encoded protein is CASKKETGSNQPQHF.